This T cell receptor beta chain derives from a study of memory CD4+ T cells and cytomegalovirus serostatus. On the study more broadly: Of the healthy Belgian adults, fewer than 10 were CMV seropositive and 24 seronegative. Points from the study as a whole: About 40% of the roughly 160 known CMV-associated TCRbeta sequences appeared in CD4+ memory. Repertoires predicted CMV serostatus with median bootstrapped AUC of approximately 0.94.

V lost 1 base, J lost 4 bases, and 10 bases lay in between. The germline gives CDR1 SGHAT, CDR2 FQNNGV. The CDR3 length is 14 residues. Single viable CD3+CD4+CD8-CD45RO+ cells were sorted as the memory CD4+ T cells. In regard to this clone: Its antigen is not known.

Per the original methods: Out-of-frame sequences were removed, leaving around 2,000,000 distinct TCRbeta sequences. The protocol was immunoSEQ multiplex PCR, while the TCRdb copy is restricted to in-frame clones and leaves out a portion. The V and J calls and clone size are taken from that table; D and trimming were inferred from the DNA. The top ten clones hold 0.4% to 0.45% of a sample with tens of thousands of clones, roughly 87% of them seen once. The chain uses TRBV11-2 and TRBJ1-2; D is possibly TRBD1 (6 bases). The sample was memory CD4+ T cells from blood. The TCR was taken from an adult in good health and CMV-seronegative. The CDR3 protein is CASSLGQELYGYTF. CDR3 DNA: TGTGCCAGCAGCTTAGGACAGGAACTCTATGGCTACACCTTC.